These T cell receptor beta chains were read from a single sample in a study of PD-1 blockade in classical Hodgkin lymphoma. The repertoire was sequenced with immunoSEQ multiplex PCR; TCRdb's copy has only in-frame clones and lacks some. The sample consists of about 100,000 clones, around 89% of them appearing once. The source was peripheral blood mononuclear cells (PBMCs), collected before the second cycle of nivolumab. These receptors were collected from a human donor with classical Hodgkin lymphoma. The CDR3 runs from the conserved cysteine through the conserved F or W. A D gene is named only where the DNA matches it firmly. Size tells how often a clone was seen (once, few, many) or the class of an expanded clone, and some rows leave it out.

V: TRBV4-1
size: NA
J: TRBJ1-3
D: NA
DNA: TGCGCCAGCAGCCAAGAAGGAAACACCATATATTTT
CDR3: CASSQEGNTIYF

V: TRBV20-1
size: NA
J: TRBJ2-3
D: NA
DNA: TGCAGTGTTCCTAGGGGTACGCAGTATTTT
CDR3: CSVPRGTQYF

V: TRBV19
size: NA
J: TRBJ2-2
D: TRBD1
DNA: TGTGCCAGCCGGACAGGGGCCTCGAACACCGGGGAGCTGTTTTTT
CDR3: CASRTGASNTGELFF

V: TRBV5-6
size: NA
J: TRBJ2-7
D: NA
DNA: TGTGCCAGCAGCGGGAGCTCCTACGAGCAGTACTTC
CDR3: CASSGSSYEQYF

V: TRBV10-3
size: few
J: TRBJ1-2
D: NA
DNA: TGTGCCATCAGTGATCCAGGGAGCTATGGCTACACCTTC
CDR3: CAISDPGSYGYTF

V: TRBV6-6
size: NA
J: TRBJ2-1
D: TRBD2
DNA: TGTGCCAGCAGATCCCGCCGGGGGGGTTCCAATGAGCAGTTCTTC
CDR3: CASRSRRGGSNEQFF

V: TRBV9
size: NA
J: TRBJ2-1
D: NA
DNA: TGTGCCAGCAGCGTAGATCCTGGACTCCTCTCCTACAATGAGCAGTTCTTC
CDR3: CASSVDPGLLSYNEQFF

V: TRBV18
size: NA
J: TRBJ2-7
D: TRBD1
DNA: TGTGCCAGCTCACCGGGACAGGGGGAATACGAGCAGTACTTC
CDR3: CASSPGQGEYEQYF

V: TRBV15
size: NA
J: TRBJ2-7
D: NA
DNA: TGTGCCACCAGCAGAGATCCCGGGCGGATCAGCTACGAGCAGTACTTC
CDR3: CATSRDPGRISYEQYF

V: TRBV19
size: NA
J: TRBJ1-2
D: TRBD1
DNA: TGTGCCAGTAGTCCTCGGACAGGCGAGGGCTACACCTTC
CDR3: CASSPRTGEGYTF

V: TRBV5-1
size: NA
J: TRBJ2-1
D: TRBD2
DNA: TGCGCCAGCAGCTTAGCTAGCGGGAGCTACAATGAGCAGTTCTTC
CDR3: CASSLASGSYNEQFF

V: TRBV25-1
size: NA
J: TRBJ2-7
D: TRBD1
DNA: TGTGCCAGCAGTGGCGGGACAGGGTCCTACGAGCAGTACTTC
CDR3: CASSGGTGSYEQYF